Given below is one TCR beta chain in context. Other DNA variants within this sample encode the same CDR3. These data originate in a study of shared clonotypes between healthy human individuals. As for the study in general: Each donor's CD4 naive and CD4 memory cells filled three plates apiece, CD8 naive two, and CD8 memory one.

This CDR3 is 14 amino acids long. The V and J ends lost 4 bases and 0 bases respectively, with 9 bases between them. CDR1 is SGHRS and CDR2 is YFSETQ in the germline V gene. Clones were read by immunoSEQ multiplex PCR, and TCRdb kept only the in-frame ones, dropping some. This sample has over a million clones, with about 98% found just once. This TCR was sampled from a man aged 25-45 years in good health. V gene TRBV5-1 combines with J gene TRBJ2-3; perhaps TRBD2 as D (6 bases). Material for sequencing was naive CD4+ T cells sorted from blood. The subset is: CD45RA+ positively selected. CDR3 DNA: TGCGCCAGCAGCCTCGGGACTAGCACAGATACGCAGTATTTT. Its protein product is CASSLGTSTDTQYF.